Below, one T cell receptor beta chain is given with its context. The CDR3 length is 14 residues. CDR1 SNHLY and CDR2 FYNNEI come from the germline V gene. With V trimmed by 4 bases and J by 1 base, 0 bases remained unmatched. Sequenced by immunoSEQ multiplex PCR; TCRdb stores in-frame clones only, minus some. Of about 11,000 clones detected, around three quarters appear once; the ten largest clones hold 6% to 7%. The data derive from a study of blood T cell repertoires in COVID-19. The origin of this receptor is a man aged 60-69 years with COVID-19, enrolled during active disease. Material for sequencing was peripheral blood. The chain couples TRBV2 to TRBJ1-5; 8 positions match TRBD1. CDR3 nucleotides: TGTGCCAGCAGTGGGACAGGGAGCAATCAGCCCCAGCATTTT. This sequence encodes CASSGTGSNQPQHF.